This T cell receptor beta chain was sequenced for a study of T cell responses to AZD1222 COVID-19 vaccine. Notes on the study in general: Donors were mostly white British, more females; clonal diversity possibly underestimated. Within unmutated variant regions lay the reported targets of nearly half of spike-specific TCRs. Across spike, vaccine-associated CD4 TCRs were found, dominant at 160-218 and 743-854. Sampling captured repertoires only after the peak T cell response.

Concerning this clone itself: The antigen is not known.

Data came from immunoSEQ multiplex PCR; TCRdb stores just in-frame clones and leaves some out. The repertoire consists of 100,000 or so clones, with more than 85% occurring once and the leading ten covering approximately 5%. The receptor was isolated from an adult in good health. The specimen was peripheral blood, collected on day 0 of AZD1222 vaccination.

The CDR3 coding sequence is TGCGCCAGCAGCTTAACGGGACTAGCGGGGAGCGAGCAGTACTTC. Translated: CASSLTGLAGSEQYF. This chain links TRBV5-1 with TRBJ2-7; the match to TRBD2 covers 13 bases. This CDR3 region has 15 residues. V lost 2 bases to trimming and J lost 6 bases; unmatched junction nucleotides: 5. Germline V gene data show CDR1 as SGHRS and CDR2 as YFSETQ.